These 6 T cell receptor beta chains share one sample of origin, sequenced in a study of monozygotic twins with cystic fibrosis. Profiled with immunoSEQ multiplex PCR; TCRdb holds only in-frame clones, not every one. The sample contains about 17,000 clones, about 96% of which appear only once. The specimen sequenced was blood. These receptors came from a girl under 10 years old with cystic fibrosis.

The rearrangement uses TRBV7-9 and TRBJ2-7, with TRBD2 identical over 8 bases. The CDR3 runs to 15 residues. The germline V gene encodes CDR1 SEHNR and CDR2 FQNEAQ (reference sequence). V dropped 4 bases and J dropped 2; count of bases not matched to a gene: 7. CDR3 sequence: CASSSSGGPPYEQYF. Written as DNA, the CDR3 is TGTGCCAGCAGCTCGAGCGGGGGCCCTCCCTACGAGCAGTACTTC. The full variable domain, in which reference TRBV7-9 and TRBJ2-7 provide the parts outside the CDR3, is DTGVSQNPRHKITKRGQNVTFRCDPISEHNRLYWYRQTLGQGPEFLTYFQNEAQLEKSRLLSDRFSAERPKGSFSTLEIQRTEQGDSAMYLCASSSSGGPPYEQYFGPGTRLTVT.

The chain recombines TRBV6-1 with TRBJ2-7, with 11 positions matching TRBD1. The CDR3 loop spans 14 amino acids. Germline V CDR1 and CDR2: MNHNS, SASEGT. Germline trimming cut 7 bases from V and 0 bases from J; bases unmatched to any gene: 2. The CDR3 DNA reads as TGTGCCAGCAAGGGGACAGGGGGCTCCTACGAGCAGTACTTC. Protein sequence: CASKGTGGSYEQYF.

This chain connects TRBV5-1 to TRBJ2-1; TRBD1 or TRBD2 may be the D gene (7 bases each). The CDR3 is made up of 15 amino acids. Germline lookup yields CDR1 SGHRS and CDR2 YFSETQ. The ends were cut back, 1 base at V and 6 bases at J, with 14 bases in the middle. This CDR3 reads CASSLWEGAFNEQFF. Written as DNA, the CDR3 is TGCGCCAGCAGCTTGTGGGAGGGGGCCTTCAATGAGCAGTTCTTC.

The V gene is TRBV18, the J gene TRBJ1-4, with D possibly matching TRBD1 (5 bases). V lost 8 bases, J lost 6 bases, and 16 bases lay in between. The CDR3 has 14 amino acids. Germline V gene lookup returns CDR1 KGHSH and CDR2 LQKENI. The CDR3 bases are TGTGCCAGCCAGGGCCGGGGAAGAGATGAAAAACTGTTTTTT. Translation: CASQGRGRDEKLFF. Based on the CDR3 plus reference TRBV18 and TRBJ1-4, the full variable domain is NAGVMQNPRHLVRRRGQEARLRCSPMKGHSHVYWYRQLPEEGLKFMVYLQKENIIDESGMPKERFSAEFPKEGPSILRIQQVVRGDSAAYFCASQGRGRDEKLFFGSGTQLSVL.

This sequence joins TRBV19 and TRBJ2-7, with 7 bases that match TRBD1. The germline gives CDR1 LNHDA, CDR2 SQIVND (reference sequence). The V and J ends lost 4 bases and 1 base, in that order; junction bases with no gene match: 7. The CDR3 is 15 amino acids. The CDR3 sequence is CASSKQGRNSYEQYF. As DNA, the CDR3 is TGTGCCAGTAGTAAACAGGGGAGAAATTCCTACGAGCAGTACTTC.

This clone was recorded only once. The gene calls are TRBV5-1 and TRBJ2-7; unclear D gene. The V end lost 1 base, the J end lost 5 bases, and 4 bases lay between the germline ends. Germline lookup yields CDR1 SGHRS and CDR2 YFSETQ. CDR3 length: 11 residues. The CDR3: CASSLQNEQYF. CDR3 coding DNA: TGCGCCAGCAGCTTGCAGAACGAGCAGTACTTC.